The next 19 T cell receptor beta chains were all read from a single sample in a study of blood T cells in healthy people across ages. The use of a sample-barcoded 5' primer and a J-beta primer mix characterized a second PCR of about 7 to 12 cycles. TCRdb analysed the 5' RACE reads with MiXCR anew, one entry per CDR3 protein. The repertoire has 550,000 to 600,000 distinct CDR3 sequences, about 25% of them found once; the top ten carry around 18%. Sequencing used blood. These TCRs come from a woman aged 70-85 years in good health.

This clonotype was seen a handful of times. The gene calls are TRBV5-1 and TRBJ1-1; 9 bases match TRBD1. Germline V lookup: CDR1 SGHRS, CDR2 YFSETQ. V was clipped by 2 bases and J by 4 bases; unmatched bases: 12. The CDR3 loop spans 17 amino acids. The CDR3 here is CASSFPPTGGLGTEAFF. Here the CDR3 DNA reads TGCGCCAGCAGCTTCCCCCCCACAGGGGGCTTGGGCACTGAAGCTTTCTTT. Full variable domain (missing parts from reference TRBV5-1 and TRBJ1-1): KAGVTQTPRYLIKTRGQQVTLSCSPISGHRSVSWYQQTPGQGLQFLFEYFSETQRNKGNFPGRFSGRQFSNSRSEMNVSTLELGDSALYLCASSFPPTGGLGTEAFFGQGTRLTVV.

V is TRBV20-1 and J is TRBJ2-1; no definite D call. Trimming pared 0 bases from V and 0 bases from J, leaving 9 bases between. Per germline, CDR1 DFQATT and CDR2 SNEGSKA (reference sequence). This CDR3 has 15 residues. CDR3 sequence reads: CSARETRSSYNEQFF. The CDR3 DNA reads as TGCAGTGCTAGAGAAACAAGAAGCTCCTACAATGAGCAGTTCTTC.

This clonotype has a single count. This chain uses TRBV25-1 with TRBJ1-5; the D is unclear. This CDR3 comprises 15 residues. V dropped 8 bases and J dropped 2 bases, with 16 bases sitting between them. Germline values: CDR1 MGHDK, CDR2 SYGVNS. CDR3 sequence reads: CASSPPPAGNQPQHF. Written as DNA, the CDR3 is TGTGCCAGCTCCCCGCCCCCAGCGGGCAATCAGCCCCAGCATTTT.

The chain joins TRBV27 to TRBJ1-1; no firm D call. CDR3 length: 14 amino acids. The germline V and J ends were trimmed by 0 bases and 11 bases, with 16 bases remaining between them. Germline CDR1 and CDR2: MNHEY and SMNVEV (reference sequence). CDR3: CASSLSGSRTSAFF. As DNA, the CDR3 is TGTGCCAGCAGTTTATCGGGGTCCAGGACTAGTGCTTTCTTT.

The sample holds a few counts of this clonotype. This sequence may be a read error, since a much larger clone differs from it by one base. V and J are TRBV4-1 and TRBJ2-7; 12 bases fit TRBD2. The CDR3 has 14 amino acids. Germline loops: CDR1 MGHRA, CDR2 YSYEKL. The CDR3 bases are TGCGCCAACAGCCAAGCTAGCGGGGGGGCAATCAGAAACTTC. It specifies CANSQASGGAIRNF.

This clonotype was seen only a few times. CDR3 in amino acids: CASSPIEAGDGTGELFF. DNA for the CDR3: TGTGCCAGCTCACCAATAGAAGCGGGGGACGGCACCGGGGAGCTGTTTTTT. The chain carries TRBV18 and TRBJ2-2; 8 bases are shared with TRBD2. In germline, CDR1 is KGHSH, CDR2 LQKENI. V shed 2 bases, J shed 4 bases, and the junction held 9 bases outside the gene matches. There are 17 residues in the CDR3.

The genes are TRBV5-1 and TRBJ2-5; 9 bases align to TRBD2. Unmatched junction bases numbered 7, after V lost 5 bases and J lost 2 bases. This CDR3 has 15 residues. Looked up from germline, CDR1 is SGHRS and CDR2 is YFSETQ. The CDR3 nucleotides read TGCGCCAGCAGAAGGGGACTAGCAACACAAGAGACCCAGTACTTC. It encodes CASRRGLATQETQYF.

The chain joins TRBV7-2 to TRBJ1-4; 8 bases line up with TRBD1. This CDR3 has 16 residues. Germline trimming cut 2 bases from V and 4 bases from J; bases unmatched to any gene: 6. Per germline, CDR1 SGHTA and CDR2 FQGNSA. CDR3 sequence (DNA): TGTGCCAGCAGCTTAAACAGGGGGGTGAATAATGAAAAACTGTTTTTT. This encodes CASSLNRGVNNEKLFF.

The rearrangement links TRBV4-1 to TRBJ1-1; D possibly corresponds to TRBD1 (6 bases). V was cut by 0 bases and J by 5 bases, with 16 bases left in between. The CDR3 spans 16 residues. CDR1 MGHRA and CDR2 YSYEKL come from the germline V gene. Here the CDR3 reads CASSQEYEVGTTEAFF. CDR3 nucleotide sequence: TGCGCCAGCAGCCAAGAATATGAGGTAGGGACAACTGAAGCTTTCTTT.

The V call is TRBV20-1, the J call TRBJ2-3; D is ambiguous. Deletions cut 6 bases from V and 7 bases from J, with 8 bases between. The CDR3 covers 10 residues. Germline V gives CDR1 DFQATT, CDR2 SNEGSKA (reference sequence). Written as DNA, the CDR3 is TGCAGTGCCACGCTCTATACGCAGTATTTT. Its protein product is CSATLYTQYF.

This clonotype was counted between two and nine times. The junction departs from germline at one end; a sequencing error may be responsible. The chain carries TRBV6-2 or TRBV6-3 and TRBJ1-4, with D hard to call. In germline, CDR1 is MNHEY, CDR2 SVGEGT. This CDR3 has 16 residues. The chain's CDR3 is CASSSPPGRANEELFF. The CDR3 DNA sequence: TGTGCCAGCAGCTCCCCACCGGGAAGAGCTAATGAAGAACTGTTTTTT.

On this clonotype itself: At one of its ends the junction is not consistent with the germline gene, which may arise from a read error. The chain employs TRBV2 and TRBJ1-3, with no clear D. Germline loops: CDR1 SNHLY, CDR2 FYNNEI. The CDR3 is 14 amino acids. The CDR3 DNA reads as TGTGCTAGCATATCCGGAAGCTCTGGAAACACCATATATTTT. It yields the protein CASISGSSGNTIYF.

As for this clonotype: Compared with germline, one end of the junction differs, possibly owing to a read error. The chain uses TRBV10-3 and TRBJ2-3; 7 nucleotides align to TRBD1. CDR1 ENHRY and CDR2 SYGVKD come from the germline V gene. The CDR3 sequence is 16 residues long. The CDR3 DNA reads TGTGCCATCAGTGAGTCGACAGGGCCTGGTCCAGACACGCAGTATTTT. It yields the protein CAISESTGPGPDTQYF.

The chain couples TRBV7-2 to TRBJ2-2; D is undetermined. Germline CDR1 SGHTA, CDR2 FQGNSA. V was shortened by 0 bases and J by 7 bases, with 12 bases between the two germline ends. The CDR3 loop spans 15 amino acids. CDR3 residues: CASSLARLGVGELFF. CDR3 DNA: TGTGCCAGCAGCTTAGCGAGGTTGGGTGTCGGGGAGCTGTTTTTT.

This clonotype showed up just a few times. The chain has TRBV15 and TRBJ1-4; D is ambiguous. CDR1 is LNHNV and CDR2 is YYDKDF in the germline V gene (reference sequence). The CDR3 loop spans 14 amino acids. The V end was cut by 5 bases, the J end by 7 bases, with 14 bases between. The chain's CDR3 is CATSRGSSGEKLFF. CDR3 DNA: TGTGCCACCAGCCGTGGGAGCAGTGGTGAAAAACTGTTTTTT.

This clonotype came up a few times. This chain joins TRBV4-3 and TRBJ2-3; no definite D call. Trimming shortened V by 0 bases and J by 3 bases, and 10 bases separated the two germline ends. The CDR3 is made up of 15 amino acids. Germline V gene lookup returns CDR1 LGHNA and CDR2 YSLEER. The DNA of the CDR3 is TGCGCCAGCAGCCAAGATCCCCCCGGGACAGATACGCAGTATTTT. Translated, it gives CASSQDPPGTDTQYF.

This clonotype has more than one count but fewer than ten. The rearrangement links TRBV20-1 to TRBJ2-1; TRBD2 agrees at 7 bases. J lost 4 bases, V lost 1 base, and 7 bases had no gene match. This CDR3 has 15 amino acids. CDR1 and CDR2 from the germline V gene are DFQATT and SNEGSKA (reference sequence). This chain's CDR3 is CSARGGSGDYNEQFF. In DNA, the CDR3 is TGCAGTGCTAGAGGGGGAAGCGGGGATTACAATGAGCAGTTCTTC.

The chain uses TRBV3-1 and TRBJ2-7; TRBD2 matches at 13 bases. With 4 bases clipped from V and 0 bases from J, the junction kept 9 bases outside the gene matches. The germline V gene encodes CDR1 LGHDT and CDR2 YNNKEL (reference sequence). The CDR3 length is 18 residues. The CDR3 bases are TGTGCCAGCAGCCCCAGACTAGCGGGGGGCCCCAGCTCCTACGAGCAGTACTTC. Its protein is CASSPRLAGGPSSYEQYF.

This clonotype has only a few counts. This rearrangement joins TRBV2 to TRBJ1-2, with D perhaps TRBD1 (5 bases). Trimming shortened V by 7 bases and J by 6 bases, and 12 bases separated the two germline ends. The CDR3 runs to 12 residues. The germline V gene has CDR1 SNHLY and CDR2 FYNNEI. The CDR3 spells CASTGRGNGYTF. The CDR3 coding sequence is TGTGCCAGCACCGGGCGGGGGAATGGCTACACCTTC.